Shown below are 11 T cell receptor beta chains from a single sample sequenced in a study of T cells after yellow fever vaccination. TCRdb called the 5' RACE reads again in MiXCR, with one record for every CDR3 protein. The table records fewer than 650,000 distinct CDR3 sequences, about a fifth of them present only once. The sequenced sample was PBMCs, obtained about 20 days after the first yellow fever vaccination. Receptors originate from a man aged 18 to 29 who received the YFV17D yellow fever vaccine.

V and J are TRBV6-2 or TRBV6-3 and TRBJ1-1, with D perhaps matching TRBD1 (5 bases). Germline CDR1 is MNHEY and CDR2 is SVGEGT. With 6 bases removed from V and 9 bases from J, the gap between germline ends came to 17 bases. The CDR3 is 13 residues long. The CDR3, as DNA: TGTGCCAGCAGACAGCGCCCCGGGACTAAAGCTTTCTTT. It is translated as CASRQRPGTKAFF.

J is TRBJ2-5 and V is TRBV6-1; 10 bases align to TRBD2. This CDR3 region has 16 residues. Germline V gives CDR1 MNHNS, CDR2 SASEGT. Trimming at V came to 4 bases and at J to 5 bases, leaving 10 bases not matched to a gene. The CDR3 coding sequence is TGTGCCAGCAGTGGCCAGCGGGGGGGCGGGTTCGAGACCCAGTACTTC. It yields the protein CASSGQRGGGFETQYF.

J is TRBJ2-7 and V is TRBV24-1; 8 bases map to TRBD1. From germline, CDR1 is KGHDR and CDR2 SFDVKD. The J segment lost 6 bases and the V segment lost 3 bases, leaving 6 bases of the junction unmatched. The CDR3 is 14 residues long. The chain's CDR3 is CATSDARQGTEQYV. The DNA of the CDR3 is TGTGCCACCAGTGATGCCCGACAGGGGACCGAGCAGTACGTC.

Only a few counts were recorded for this clonotype. The chain is built from TRBV5-1 and TRBJ2-3, with 10 bases matching TRBD2. Trimming removed 9 bases from V and 1 base from J; junction bases left unmatched: 5. Germline V gene data show CDR1 as SGHRS and CDR2 as YFSETQ. CDR3 size: 14 residues. DNA of the CDR3: TGCGCCACCGCCACTAGCGGGGGCACAGATACGCAGTATTTT. It is translated as CATATSGGTDTQYF.

V usage is TRBV15 and J usage is TRBJ1-5; D is undetermined. CDR1 is LNHNV, CDR2 YYDKDF, per germline (reference sequence). With 5 bases removed from V and 4 bases from J, the gap between germline ends came to 15 bases. This CDR3 spans 15 amino acids. The CDR3 DNA follows: TGTGCCACCAGCCATTATGGGGTCAGAAATCAGCCCCAGCATTTT. Translation gives CATSHYGVRNQPQHF.

This clonotype was observed a handful of times. The V call is TRBV4-2, the J call TRBJ2-7; maybe TRBD1 (6 bases). This CDR3 has 13 residues. Germline CDR1 is LGHNA and CDR2 is YNFKEQ. The ends were cut back, 1 base at V and 10 bases at J, with 14 bases in the middle. The CDR3 DNA follows: TGTGCCAGCAGCCAAGCCGGGACAAATCTCCAGTACTTC. Amino acids: CASSQAGTNLQYF.

This clonotype was counted only a few times. The V and J genes are TRBV4-2 and TRBJ1-3, with no clear D. Trimming took 4 bases from V and 5 from J, leaving 9 bases between them. The CDR3 extends over 13 amino acids. The germline V gene has CDR1 LGHNA and CDR2 YNFKEQ. CDR3: CASSPDRRNTIYF. For the CDR3, the DNA is TGTGCCAGCAGCCCGGACCGCAGAAACACCATATATTTT.

This clonotype appeared a few times. The V and J genes are TRBV5-1 and TRBJ1-4; D call uncertain. CDR3 size: 13 residues. Looked up from germline, CDR1 is SGHRS and CDR2 is YFSETQ. Trimming removed 4 bases at V and 5 bases at J, with 9 bases between. This chain's CDR3 is CASSKDPNEKLFF. Written as DNA, the CDR3 is TGCGCCAGCAGCAAGGACCCAAATGAAAAACTGTTTTTT.

The V gene is TRBV11-2, the J gene TRBJ2-1; D is undetermined. CDR1 is SGHAT, CDR2 FQNNGV, per germline. This CDR3 has 18 residues. V gave up 2 bases and J gave up 0 bases, with 17 bases separating them. The CDR3 reads CASSLFPGPPNSYNEQFF. For the CDR3, the DNA is TGTGCCAGCAGCTTATTCCCAGGTCCCCCTAACTCCTACAATGAGCAGTTCTTC.

In this sample, this clonotype turned up many times. This chain links TRBV19 with TRBJ2-7, with D perhaps matching TRBD1 (6 bases). The CDR3 is 13 amino acids. Trimming took off 5 bases at V and 5 bases at J, with 13 bases between the two ends. Germline-derived CDR1 and CDR2 are LNHDA and SQIVND (reference sequence). DNA for the CDR3: TGTGCCAGTAGTTTGGGGGCTTTCGACGAGCAGTACTTC. Its translation is CASSLGAFDEQYF.

This sequence joins TRBV7-2 and TRBJ2-1; D remains ambiguous. Germline loops: CDR1 SGHTA, CDR2 FQGNSA. Trimming cost V 4 bases and J 5 bases, with 15 bases left between them. This CDR3 contains 15 residues. The CDR3 DNA is TGTGCCAGCAGCTATTCGGACGCAAACCACAATGAGCAGTTCTTC. Protein sequence: CASSYSDANHNEQFF.